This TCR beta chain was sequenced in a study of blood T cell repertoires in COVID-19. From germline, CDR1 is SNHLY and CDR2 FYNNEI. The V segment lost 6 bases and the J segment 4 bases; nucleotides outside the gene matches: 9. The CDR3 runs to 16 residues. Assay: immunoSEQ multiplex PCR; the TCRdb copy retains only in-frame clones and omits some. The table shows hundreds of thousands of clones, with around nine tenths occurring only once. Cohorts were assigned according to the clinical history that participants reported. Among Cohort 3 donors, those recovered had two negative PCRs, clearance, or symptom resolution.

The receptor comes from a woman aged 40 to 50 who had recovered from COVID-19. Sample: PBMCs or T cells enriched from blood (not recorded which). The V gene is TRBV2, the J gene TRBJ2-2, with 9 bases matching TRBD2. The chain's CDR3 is CASRVSGGLPTGELFF. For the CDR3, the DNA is TGTGCCAGCAGGGTGAGCGGGGGGCTTCCCACCGGGGAGCTGTTTTTT.